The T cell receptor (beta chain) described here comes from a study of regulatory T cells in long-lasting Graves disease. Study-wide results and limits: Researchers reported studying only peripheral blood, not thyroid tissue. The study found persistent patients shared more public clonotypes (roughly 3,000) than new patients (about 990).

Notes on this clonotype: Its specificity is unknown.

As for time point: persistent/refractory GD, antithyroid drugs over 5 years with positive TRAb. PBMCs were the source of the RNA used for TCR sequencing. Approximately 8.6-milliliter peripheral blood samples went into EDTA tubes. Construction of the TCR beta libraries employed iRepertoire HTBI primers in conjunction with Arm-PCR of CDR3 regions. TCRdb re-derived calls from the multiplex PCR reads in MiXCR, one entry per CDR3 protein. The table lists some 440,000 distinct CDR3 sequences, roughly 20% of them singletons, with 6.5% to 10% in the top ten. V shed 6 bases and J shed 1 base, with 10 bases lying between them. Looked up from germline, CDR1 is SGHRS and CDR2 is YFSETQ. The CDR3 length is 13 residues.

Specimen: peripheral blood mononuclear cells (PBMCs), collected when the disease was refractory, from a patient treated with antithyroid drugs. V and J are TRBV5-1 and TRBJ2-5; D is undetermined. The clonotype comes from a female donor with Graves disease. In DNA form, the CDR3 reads TGCGCCAGCAATCGTAACTTCCAAGAGACCCAGTACTTC. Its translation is CASNRNFQETQYF.